This T cell receptor (beta chain) derives from a study of T cell responses to AZD1222 COVID-19 vaccine (TCRdb year 2021). Background on the whole study: AZD1222 recipients with second doses at about 4 weeks or about 12 weeks were pooled, because spike-specific TCR depth and breadth did not differ between schedules. Trial participants were enrolled into age subgroups of 18-55, 56-69 and 70-plus years, which contained around 150, 29 and 61 TCR-sequenced participants, respectively. A total of over 230 trial participants underwent TCR sequencing, of whom more than 200 had received two doses of AZD1222 and some 26 had received two doses of the MenACWY control vaccine. Study-level results and caveats: Nearly half of unique spike-specific TCRs reportedly recognized epitopes outside regions mutated in the B.1.351 and B.1.1.7 variants. No day 14 peak-response samples were available, so repertoires were characterized only after the peak T cell response. The 56-69-year group was small, and its depth increase did not reach significance, likely because of low power. Most participants were white British and females outnumbered males, and the authors suggested that clonal diversity may have been underestimated. Only six AZD1222 recipients were SARS-CoV-2 seropositive at baseline, limiting conclusions about previously exposed vaccinees. CD4 TCRs associated with the vaccine covered the entire spike protein, and the dominant responses were in regions 160-218 and 743-854. After two AZD1222 doses, both the breadth and the depth of spike-specific TCRs were significantly higher than at day 0 and than in MenACWY recipients.

The CDR3 regions of human TCRbeta chains were subjected to immunosequencing. The original pipeline was this. TCRs in the repertoires were compared against a reference library of SARS-CoV-2-specific TCRs that had been generated with the MIRA antigen-specificity platform. Breadth was defined as the fraction of unique TCRs that were SARS-CoV-2-associated. Depth was defined as the fraction of total T cells that were SARS-CoV-2-associated. Using the MIRA data, every spike-specific TCR was mapped to the spike region that the TCR reacted to and assigned to either a CD4 or a CD8 class. Log10-transformed breadth and depth values were compared by one-way ANOVA with Sidak's multiple comparisons tests. The immuneACCESS repertoire file appears here via TCRdb, limited to in-frame rearrangements. These files lack a portion of the clones; in checked studies, under half of the deficit traces to unresolved V genes, and the cause of the others is not known. The V and J calls and clone size come from that table; D and trimming were worked out from the DNA. The sample yields around 120,000 clones; roughly 90% were counted once. The ten top clones hold less than 4% of the sample.

The CDR3 starts with the cysteine, ends with the phenylalanine, and has 14 residues. Kept here is only the CDR3 DNA, which spans 42 bases and is read in frame from base 1. From the germline V gene (reference sequence), CDR1 is LNHDA and CDR2 is SQIVND. The junction carries 12 bases between V and J, which are trimmed by 6 bases and 4 bases respectively. This specimen's time point label, per the study, means: baseline before first vaccination. The vaccinee samples were drawn from two UK trials, COV001 and COV002, one of which was a single-blind randomized controlled phase 2/3 trial testing AZD1222 (ChAdOx1 nCoV-19) in healthy adults. Trial participant PBMC samples were collected at day 0 and day 28 after the second dose for TCRbeta chain sequencing. In the case of this clone: It lacks a known antigen. One base away there is no much larger clone; base qualities are not given.

The source material was peripheral blood, sampled on day 0 of AZD1222 vaccination. The chain was built from TRBV19 and TRBJ1-4; no D gene is confidently identified. The TCR comes from an adult in good health. CDR3 sequence: CASSLLALNEKLFF. DNA sequence: TGTGCCAGTAGCCTCCTCGCTCTTAATGAAAAACTGTTTTTT.